This TCR beta chain was documented in a study of CD8 T cells in ankylosing spondylitis. The CDR3 runs to 13 residues. CDR1 is MNHNS, CDR2 SASEGT, per germline. Trimming pared 1 base from V and 8 bases from J, leaving 11 bases between. Many counts were recorded for this clonotype. TCRdb reprocessed the 5' RACE reads with MiXCR, giving one entry per CDR3 protein. The table includes 200,000 to 250,000 distinct CDR3 sequences, roughly 25% detected once. The receptor comes from a male donor with ankylosing spondylitis or in good health (not recorded which). Sequencing input: blood, either unsorted or a sorted T cell fraction (not recorded which). The chain couples TRBV6-1 to TRBJ1-2; D possibly corresponds to TRBD1 (6 bases). Here the CDR3 DNA reads TGTGCCAGCAGTGAAGAAACCGGGACAGGCTACACCTTC. Its protein is CASSEETGTGYTF.